The 26 T cell receptor beta chains in this list originate from one sample, sequenced in a study of CD8+ T cells in alopecia areata. In each case, RNA was isolated and then reverse transcribed into cDNA as the sequencing template. The method was immunoSEQ multiplex PCR; TCRdb's version includes in-frame clones alone and lacks a portion of them. The sample has about 130,000 clones, about 50% seen once; the top ten hold 18%. The sample consisted of CD8+ T cells sorted from blood, taken at week 0. Receptors were obtained from a human donor with alopecia areata.

V usage is TRBV30 and J usage is TRBJ2-7, with D possibly being TRBD1 (5 bases). V was shortened by 3 bases and J by 7 bases, with 10 bases between the two germline ends. In germline, CDR1 is GTSNPN, CDR2 SVGIG (reference sequence). The CDR3 has 11 residues. CDR3 bases: TGTGCCTGGAGCCAACAGGAAGAGCAGTACTTC. Its translation: CAWSQQEEQYF.

The chain employs TRBV7-6 and TRBJ1-2; 9 bases line up with TRBD1. Trimming at V came to 5 bases and at J to 4 bases, leaving 5 bases not matched to a gene. This CDR3 region has 14 residues. Germline V lookup: CDR1 SGHVS, CDR2 FNYEAQ. The CDR3 sequence: CASSPGTGSYGYTF. The CDR3 DNA is TGTGCCAGCAGCCCCGGGACAGGGAGCTATGGCTACACCTTC.

The chain combines TRBV5-1 with TRBJ1-5; 7 bases line up with TRBD1. This CDR3 is 14 amino acids long. The germline V gene encodes CDR1 SGHRS and CDR2 YFSETQ. Trimming cost V 0 bases and J 8 bases; bases outside gene matches: 5. The CDR3 sequence is CASSLEGGLEPQHF. In DNA form, the CDR3 reads TGCGCCAGCAGCTTGGAAGGGGGCTTGGAGCCCCAGCATTTT.

The chain links TRBV7-9 to TRBJ1-2, with TRBD1 as a possible D gene (6 bases). Germline assignment: CDR1 SEHNR and CDR2 FQNEAQ (reference sequence). Trimming removed 4 bases at V and 7 bases at J, with 16 bases between. This CDR3 spans 14 amino acids. Here the CDR3 reads CASSYSTGTIGYTF. For the CDR3, the DNA is TGTGCCAGCAGCTATTCGACAGGAACTATTGGCTACACCTTC.

This chain links TRBV15 with TRBJ2-7; no clear D. The CDR3 consists of 15 residues. Looked up from germline, CDR1 is LNHNV and CDR2 is YYDKDF (reference sequence). V was shortened by 3 bases and J by 5 bases, with 17 bases between the two germline ends. The CDR3 loop reads CATSRVPEGKNEQYF. The DNA for the CDR3 is TGTGCCACCAGCAGGGTCCCGGAAGGGAAGAACGAGCAGTACTTC.

The gene calls are TRBV6-5 and TRBJ2-3; no clear D. Germline CDR1 and CDR2: MNHEY and SVGAGI. Trimming stripped 5 bases from V and 4 bases from J, with 13 bases between. This CDR3 is 14 amino acids long. CDR3 bases: TGTGCCAGCAGTGAAAACCGCGGCGCAGATACGCAGTATTTT. Its translation: CASSENRGADTQYF.

The rearrangement links TRBV7-9 to TRBJ1-2; 9 nucleotides match TRBD1. CDR3 length: 18 residues. Germline V gene sequence: CDR1 SEHNR, CDR2 FQNEAQ (reference sequence). With 6 bases clipped from V and 2 bases from J, the junction kept 16 bases outside the gene matches. CDR3 in amino acids: CASSALAGQGMGNYGYTF. CDR3 coding DNA: TGTGCCAGCAGTGCTCTTGCGGGACAGGGAATGGGGAACTATGGCTACACCTTC.

The chain is built from TRBV9 and TRBJ2-3; a weak D match, TRBD1 (6 bases). The CDR3 extends over 14 amino acids. Trimming cost V 3 bases and J 5 bases, with 13 bases left between them. Looked up from germline, CDR1 is SGDLS and CDR2 is YYNGEE. CDR3 in amino acids: CASSATLGGDTQYF. CDR3 nucleotides: TGTGCCAGCAGCGCCACTCTAGGGGGAGATACGCAGTATTTT. Drawing the rest from reference TRBV9 and TRBJ2-3, the complete variable domain is DSGVTQTPKHLITATGQRVTLRCSPRSGDLSVYWYQQSLDQGLQFLIQYYNGEERAKGNILERFSAQQFPDLHSELNLSSLELGDSALYFCASSATLGGDTQYFGPGTRLTVL.

This clone showed up just a few times. J is TRBJ2-5 and V is TRBV7-9, with a weak D call TRBD2 (5 bases). The CDR3 has 15 residues. The V gene lost 1 base and the J gene lost 2 bases, with 11 bases spanning the gap. Germline CDR1 is SEHNR and CDR2 is FQNEAQ (reference sequence). CDR3: CASSLGSEGQETQYF. Written as DNA, the CDR3 is TGTGCCAGCAGCTTAGGTTCAGAGGGACAAGAGACCCAGTACTTC.

In this sample, this clone turned up a few times. J is TRBJ2-7 and V is TRBV29-1, with TRBD1 matching over 7 bases. Germline CDR1 SQVTM, CDR2 ANQGSEA. This CDR3 has 15 residues. With 2 bases clipped from V and 3 bases from J, the junction kept 10 bases outside the gene matches. The CDR3 loop is CSVELGQTNNYEQYF. The CDR3 nucleotides are TGCAGCGTTGAACTGGGACAGACAAACAACTACGAGCAGTACTTC.

This clone showed up just a few times. The genes are TRBV10-3 and TRBJ2-7; 10 nucleotides align to TRBD1. Looked up from germline, CDR1 is ENHRY and CDR2 is SYGVKD. V lost 10 bases, J lost 5 bases, and 2 bases stayed unmatched. The CDR3 contains 11 residues. DNA for the CDR3: TGTGCCAGCGGGACAGGGGACGAGCAGTACTTC. It yields the protein CASGTGDEQYF.

This chain uses TRBV15 with TRBJ2-3; no definite D call. CDR3 length: 13 amino acids. With 5 bases removed from V and 2 bases from J, the gap between germline ends came to 8 bases. Germline loops: CDR1 LNHNV, CDR2 YYDKDF (reference sequence). The CDR3 nucleotides are TGTGCCACCAGCTCCCAGGTCACAGATACGCAGTATTTT. Translation gives CATSSQVTDTQYF.

This clone appeared a few times. V is TRBV11-2 and J is TRBJ2-3; the D is unclear. CDR3 length: 17 amino acids. CDR1 SGHAT and CDR2 FQNNGV come from the germline V gene. Trimming took 8 bases from V and 1 from J, leaving 22 bases between them. The CDR3 DNA follows: TGTGCCAGCTCTTTGAACCACAACGTAGTGGGCACAGATACGCAGTATTTT. This sequence encodes CASSLNHNVVGTDTQYF.

This clone turned up a few times. CDR3 region: CSVASINTDEQYF. DNA for the CDR3: TGCAGCGTTGCGAGCATTAATACCGACGAGCAGTACTTC. V is TRBV29-1 and J is TRBJ2-7; D not resolved. The CDR3 is 13 residues long. V was shortened by 4 bases and J by 5 bases, with 15 bases between the two germline ends. Germline CDR1 reads SQVTM; CDR2 reads ANQGSEA.

The chain combines TRBV10-2 with TRBJ2-1; D not resolved. Trimming took 5 bases from V and 9 from J, leaving 11 bases between them. CDR1 and CDR2 (germline): WSHSY, SAAADI. This CDR3 has 12 amino acids. The CDR3 protein is CASSLLIGEQFF. CDR3 in DNA: TGCGCCAGCAGTCTCCTTATCGGTGAGCAGTTCTTC.

This clone was counted only a few times. The J gene is TRBJ2-5, the V gene TRBV30; no definite D call. This CDR3 region has 13 residues. Trimming cost V 0 bases and J 5 bases, with 10 bases left between them. In germline, CDR1 is GTSNPN, CDR2 SVGIG (reference sequence). The CDR3 loop is CAWSVLMDETQYF. In nucleotides, the CDR3 is TGTGCCTGGAGTGTACTGATGGATGAGACCCAGTACTTC. Full variable domain (outside the CDR3, taken from reference TRBV30 and TRBJ2-5): SQTIHQWPATLVQPVGSPLSLECTVEGTSNPNLYWYRQAAGRGLQLLFYSVGIGQISSEVPQNLSASRPQDRQFILSSKKLLLSDSGFYLCAWSVLMDETQYFGPGTRLLVL.

The chain has TRBV27 and TRBJ2-7; D gene uncertain. V gave up 3 bases and J gave up 1 base, with 4 bases separating them. The CDR3 loop spans 12 amino acids. Germline V gene data show CDR1 as MNHEY and CDR2 as SMNVEV (reference sequence). CDR3 nucleotides: TGTGCCAGCAGTTTGAATTCCTACGAGCAGTACTTC. It is translated as CASSLNSYEQYF.

This chain links TRBV30 with TRBJ1-2, with D possibly being TRBD1 (6 bases). The germline CDR1 and CDR2 sequences are GTSNPN and SVGIG (reference sequence). CDR3 size: 14 residues. V was pared by 1 base and J by 5 bases, with 14 bases between. The CDR3 coding sequence is TGTGCCTGGAGTGAGGACAGCGAGGGATATGGCTACACCTTC. Residues: CAWSEDSEGYGYTF.

The CDR3 sequence is CATSYGTGGTDTQYF. The CDR3 nucleotides read TGTGCCACCAGTTACGGGACAGGGGGCACAGATACGCAGTATTTT. The V gene is TRBV15, the J gene TRBJ2-3; 10 bases match TRBD1. The germline CDR1 and CDR2 sequences are LNHNV and YYDKDF (reference sequence). CDR3 length: 15 amino acids. V was pared by 6 bases and J by 1 base, with 4 bases of the junction left unmatched.

The chain uses TRBV15 and TRBJ1-4; no reliable D call. The CDR3 loop spans 15 amino acids. Germline V gene lookup returns CDR1 LNHNV and CDR2 YYDKDF (reference sequence). Trimming took off 5 bases at V and 2 bases at J, with 12 bases between the two ends. The CDR3 DNA follows: TGTGCCACCAGCGGCTGGGAAAGCACTAATGAAAAACTGTTTTTT. This sequence encodes CATSGWESTNEKLFF.

CDR3 amino acids: CASSPTAGGPYNEQFF. DNA for the CDR3: TGTGCCAGCAGCCCTACGGCAGGGGGACCCTACAATGAGCAGTTCTTC. The chain has TRBV13 and TRBJ2-1; 7 bases are a match to TRBD1. The CDR3 is 16 amino acids. V was pared by 5 bases and J by 2 bases, with 9 bases of the junction left unmatched. The V gene's germline CDR1 is PRHDT and CDR2 FYEKMQ (reference sequence).

The genes are TRBV4-1 and TRBJ2-5; D may match TRBD1 or TRBD2 (5 bases each). Between the trimmed V and J ends, which lost 4 bases and 6 bases, there was a span of 15 bases. Germline assignment: CDR1 MGHRA and CDR2 YSYEKL. The CDR3 covers 14 residues. The CDR3 loop is CASSLRGREKTQYF. CDR3 DNA sequence: TGCGCCAGCAGCCTTCGGGGCAGGGAAAAGACCCAGTACTTC.

The chain carries TRBV9 and TRBJ2-1; TRBD1 agrees at 10 bases. Germline V CDR1 and CDR2: SGDLS, YYNGEE. There are 18 residues in the CDR3. V gave up 0 bases and J gave up 1 base; unmatched junction bases: 7. The CDR3 DNA reads as TGTGCCAGCAGCGTAGGAGGCGGGACAGGGGTGTCCTACAATGAGCAGTTCTTC. Its protein product is CASSVGGGTGVSYNEQFF.

The gene calls are TRBV15 and TRBJ1-1, with D possibly matching TRBD1 (6 bases). The length of the CDR3 is 13 residues. Trimming stripped 5 bases from V and 1 base from J, with 8 bases between. Germline CDR1 and CDR2: LNHNV and YYDKDF (reference sequence). The CDR3 DNA reads as TGTGCCACCAGCGGGACACCGAACACTGAAGCTTTCTTT. Residues: CATSGTPNTEAFF. Supplemented by reference TRBV15 and TRBJ1-1, the full variable domain reads DAMVIQNPRYQVTQFGKPVTLSCSQTLNHNVMYWYQQKSSQAPKLLFHYYDKDFNNEADTPDNFQSRRPNTSFCFLDIRSPGLGDTAMYLCATSGTPNTEAFFGQGTRLTVV.

The V call is TRBV5-1, the J call TRBJ1-5; D unclear. The V end was cut by 5 bases, the J end by 9 bases, with 15 bases between. The CDR3 loop spans 13 amino acids. Germline assignment: CDR1 SGHRS and CDR2 YFSETQ. CDR3 in DNA: TGCGCCAGCAGACGTGACCGGGGAGCGCCCCAGCATTTT. Protein: CASRRDRGAPQHF.

V is TRBV2 and J is TRBJ2-7; D remains ambiguous. V lost 4 bases to trimming and J lost 3 bases, with 10 bases between them. The germline gives CDR1 SNHLY, CDR2 FYNNEI. The length of the CDR3 is 13 residues. CDR3 amino acids: CASSAGSHYEQYF. The CDR3 DNA follows: TGTGCCAGCAGTGCAGGCAGTCACTACGAGCAGTACTTC. Full variable domain (missing parts from reference TRBV2 and TRBJ2-7): EPEVTQTPSHQVTQMGQEVILRCVPISNHLYFYWYRQILGQKVEFLVSFYNNEISEKSEIFDDQFSVERPDGSNFTLKIRSTKLEDSAMYFCASSAGSHYEQYFGPGTRLTVT.